This passage covers 26 T cell receptor beta chains from one sample sequenced in a study of blood T cells in healthy people across ages. Through a sample-barcoded 5' primer and a J-beta primer mix, a second PCR was run for 7 to 11 cycles. Using its own MiXCR run on the 5' RACE reads, TCRdb lists one record per CDR3 protein. The table lists a few hundred thousand distinct CDR3 sequences, roughly 26% of them singletons. Sequenced material: blood. These receptors were taken from a woman in her 70s in good health.

The chain couples TRBV6-5 to TRBJ2-3, with 8 bases matching TRBD1. Germline V CDR1 and CDR2: MNHEY, SVGAGI. CDR3 length: 13 amino acids. V shed 5 bases and J 4 bases; nucleotides not matched to a gene: 2. The CDR3 region is CASSKQGADTQYF. The CDR3 DNA reads TGTGCCAGCAGTAAACAGGGGGCAGATACGCAGTATTTT.

The chain joins TRBV4-3 to TRBJ2-7; the D gene is possibly TRBD1 (7 bases). The V end was cut by 0 bases, the J end by 5 bases, with 14 bases between. The CDR3 is 15 residues long. Per the germline V gene, CDR1 is LGHNA and CDR2 is YSLEER. DNA for the CDR3: TGCGCCAGCAGCCAAGAGGAGGGGGCGTCCCACGAGCAGTACTTC. Its translation is CASSQEEGASHEQYF.

The J gene is TRBJ2-7, the V gene TRBV6-6; TRBD2 aligns across 8 bases. The V and J ends lost 3 bases and 6 bases, in that order; junction bases with no gene match: 7. Germline lookup yields CDR1 MNHNY and CDR2 SVGAGI (reference sequence). The CDR3 consists of 14 residues. CDR3 loop: CASSYSAGGSEQYF. DNA of the CDR3: TGTGCCAGCAGTTATTCGGCGGGGGGATCCGAGCAGTACTTC.

The genes are TRBV6-6 and TRBJ1-2, with D perhaps matching TRBD1 (5 bases). The CDR3 extends over 14 amino acids. Germline CDR1 MNHNY, CDR2 SVGAGI (reference sequence). The V end lost 5 bases, the J end lost 2 bases, and 12 bases lay between the germline ends. CDR3 nucleotide sequence: TGTGCCAGCAGTCGAGGGGTCGGGAACTATGGCTACACCTTC. This sequence encodes CASSRGVGNYGYTF.

The chain employs TRBV12-3 or TRBV12-4 and TRBJ2-3, with D perhaps being TRBD1 or TRBD2 (6 bases each). Between the trimmed V and J ends, which lost 1 base and 4 bases, there was a span of 12 bases. The CDR3 is made up of 15 amino acids. DNA of the CDR3: TGTGCCAGCAGTTTAGTACAGGGAGGAGCAGATACGCAGTATTTT. Encoded protein: CASSLVQGGADTQYF.

The chain is built from TRBV20-1 and TRBJ2-5; D is uncertain. The germline gives CDR1 DFQATT, CDR2 SNEGSKA (reference sequence). CDR3 length: 15 residues. The V end lost 0 bases, the J end lost 1 base, and 12 bases lay between the germline ends. The CDR3 DNA sequence: TGCAGTGCTAGAGATGGTCTTTTAATCCAAGAGACCCAGTACTTC. Amino acids: CSARDGLLIQETQYF.

V and J are TRBV7-2 and TRBJ2-1, with 13 bases fitting TRBD2. V was clipped by 5 bases and J by 9 bases; unmatched bases: 16. The CDR3 is 18 residues long. Germline V gives CDR1 SGHTA, CDR2 FQGNSA. CDR3 residues: CASSASRTSGSGKGEQFF. Written as DNA, the CDR3 is TGTGCCAGCAGCGCATCACGGACTAGCGGGAGTGGTAAGGGTGAGCAGTTCTTC.

This clonotype occurred many times. The gene calls are TRBV7-8 and TRBJ1-4; D unclear. V lost 2 bases and J 7 bases, leaving 8 bases between the germline ends. The CDR3 extends over 13 amino acids. Germline values: CDR1 SGHVS, CDR2 FQNEAQ. The CDR3 reads CASSLMLGEKLFF. The CDR3 nucleotides are TGTGCCAGCAGCTTAATGCTCGGTGAAAAACTGTTTTTT.

The rearrangement uses TRBV4-1 and TRBJ2-5; 7 positions agree with TRBD2. Looked up from germline, CDR1 is MGHRA and CDR2 is YSYEKL. The CDR3 spans 16 residues. The junction had 7 bases not matched to a gene; V was cut back by 0 bases and J by 3 bases. In DNA, the CDR3 is TGCGCCAGCAGCCAAGAGGGACTAAGGGCCGAAGAGACCCAGTACTTC. The encoded protein is CASSQEGLRAEETQYF.

Note on this clonotype: One end of the junction does not line up with germline, which may come from a read error. The rearrangement links TRBV7-9 to TRBJ1-4; the D is unclear. CDR3 length: 13 amino acids. Per germline, CDR1 SEHNR and CDR2 FQNEAQ (reference sequence). CDR3 protein: CASSLKGNGKLFF. Here the CDR3 DNA reads TGTGCCAGCAGCTTAAAGGGAAATGGAAAACTGTTTTTT.

This clonotype occurred a few times. J is TRBJ1-2 and V is TRBV29-1; 10 bases match TRBD1. The CDR3 extends over 13 amino acids. Germline CDR1 reads SQVTM; CDR2 reads ANQGSEA. V shed 6 bases and J 5 bases; nucleotides not matched to a gene: 6. The CDR3 bases are TGCAGCGTAGAGGGACAGGGGCCGTATGGCTACACCTTC. Translation: CSVEGQGPYGYTF.

The rearrangement joins TRBV28 to TRBJ2-1, with unresolved D. Trimming cost V 2 bases and J 0 bases, with 5 bases left between them. CDR1 MDHEN and CDR2 SYDVKM come from the germline V gene. This CDR3 spans 14 amino acids. The CDR3 loop reads CASSLGFSYNEQFF. Written as DNA, the CDR3 is TGTGCCAGCAGTTTAGGCTTCTCCTACAATGAGCAGTTCTTC.

V and J are TRBV7-2 and TRBJ2-7, with D possibly being TRBD1 (6 bases). There are 14 residues in the CDR3. CDR1 and CDR2 from the germline V gene are SGHTA and FQGNSA. The ends were cut back, 2 bases at V and 2 bases at J, with 10 bases in the middle. The CDR3 nucleotides are TGTGCCAGCAGCTTAAACAGGGTCACCTACGAGCAGTACTTC. Amino acids: CASSLNRVTYEQYF.

The chain joins TRBV19 to TRBJ2-2, with TRBD1 matching 7 bases. The CDR3 consists of 18 residues. The V gene end was trimmed by 3 bases and the J gene end by 0 bases; junction bases not matched to a gene: 10. The germline V gene encodes CDR1 LNHDA and CDR2 SQIVND (reference sequence). CDR3 in DNA: TGTGCCAGTAGTATCCCCGACAGGGCCCACCCGAACACCGGGGAGCTGTTTTTT. It specifies CASSIPDRAHPNTGELFF.

The V gene is TRBV7-2, the J gene TRBJ1-3; 9 bases are a match to TRBD1. V was pared by 3 bases and J by 1 base, with 4 bases of the junction left unmatched. Germline V CDR1 and CDR2: SGHTA, FQGNSA. CDR3 length: 16 residues. CDR3 in DNA: TGTGCCAGCAGCTTTCAAGGACAGGGGTCTGGAAACACCATATATTTT. It yields the protein CASSFQGQGSGNTIYF.

The CDR3 sequence is CASSEGLAEWAEQFF. Here the CDR3 DNA reads TGTGCCAGCAGTGAGGGACTAGCGGAGTGGGCTGAGCAGTTCTTC. The chain is built from TRBV2 and TRBJ2-1; 11 nucleotides agree with TRBD2. The V gene's germline CDR1 is SNHLY and CDR2 FYNNEI. Losses at the gene ends were 3 bases for V and 9 bases for J; bases not matched to a gene: 7. The CDR3 consists of 15 residues.

This clonotype has just a few counts. The gene calls are TRBV12-3 or TRBV12-4 and TRBJ1-2; the D is unclear. The CDR3 length is 13 residues. V lost 3 bases and J lost 5, with 10 bases in between. CDR3 amino acids: CASSFAQDYGYTF. CDR3 DNA: TGTGCCAGCAGTTTCGCCCAGGATTATGGCTACACCTTC.

The chain has TRBV4-2 and TRBJ1-6, with 9 bases fitting TRBD1. The CDR3 loop spans 15 amino acids. Germline V gene sequence: CDR1 LGHNA, CDR2 YNFKEQ. J was trimmed by 6 bases and V by 1 base; bases with no gene match: 1. DNA of the CDR3: TGTGCCAGCAGCCAAGCGGGACAGGGTAATTCACCCCTCCACTTT. Amino acid sequence: CASSQAGQGNSPLHF.

The table lists this clonotype with a few counts. The V gene is TRBV29-1, the J gene TRBJ2-7; D might be TRBD1 or TRBD2, each matching 5 bases. Germline lookup yields CDR1 SQVTM and CDR2 ANQGSEA. CDR3 size: 13 residues. Trimming stripped 6 bases from V and 2 bases from J, with 14 bases between. The CDR3 loop is CSVVRDAPYEQYF. The CDR3 coding sequence is TGCAGCGTAGTCCGGGACGCCCCCTACGAGCAGTACTTC.

The sample holds many counts of this clonotype. V is TRBV12-3 or TRBV12-4 and J is TRBJ1-2; 8 bases map to TRBD1. This CDR3 has 14 amino acids. V was clipped by 7 bases and J by 4 bases; unmatched bases: 8. The CDR3 coding sequence is TGTGCCAGCACCTCACAGGGGGAAGGCTATGGCTACACCTTC. This gives the protein CASTSQGEGYGYTF.

This clonotype has a handful of counts. The CDR3 DNA sequence: TGTGCCAGCAGTTTTGGGACAGGAAACTACGAGCAGTACTTC. It yields the protein CASSFGTGNYEQYF. The V and J genes are TRBV28 and TRBJ2-5; 8 bases map to TRBD1. The closer fit of TRBJ2-7 to the DNA end suggests the J call may be wrong. Per germline, CDR1 MDHEN and CDR2 SYDVKM. The CDR3 consists of 14 residues.

This clonotype was counted a few times. The J gene is TRBJ2-1, the V gene TRBV6-5; 9 bases agree with TRBD1. This CDR3 is 14 amino acids long. The germline V gene has CDR1 MNHEY and CDR2 SVGAGI. J lost 9 bases, V lost 7 bases, and 10 bases had no gene match. The CDR3 loop is CASTVDRGSLEQFF. The CDR3 coding sequence is TGTGCCAGCACTGTAGACAGGGGGTCCCTTGAGCAGTTCTTC.

There are a few counts of this clonotype. The J gene is TRBJ2-1, the V gene TRBV6-4; 7 bases align to TRBD2. This CDR3 has 14 amino acids. Germline CDR1 and CDR2: MRHNA and SNTAGT. V gave up 1 base and J gave up 10 bases; unmatched junction bases: 7. CDR3 loop: CASSDFLYSGEQFF. CDR3 DNA sequence: TGTGCCAGCAGTGACTTCCTCTATAGCGGGGAGCAGTTCTTC.

A word on this clonotype: The germline gene is not matched at one end of the junction; a read error may be the cause. The chain recombines TRBV4-1 with TRBJ2-4; 9 bases line up with TRBD1. The CDR3 length is 14 residues. CDR1 and CDR2 from the germline V gene are MGHRA and YSYEKL. Here the CDR3 reads CASSHTPLRTGEDF. In DNA, the CDR3 is TGCGCCAGCAGCCATACCCCCTTACGGACAGGGGAGGACTTC.

This chain connects TRBV7-9 to TRBJ2-3; perhaps TRBD1 as D (5 bases). This CDR3 spans 13 amino acids. The V and J ends lost 0 bases and 14 bases respectively, with 15 bases between them. Looked up from germline, CDR1 is SEHNR and CDR2 is FQNEAQ (reference sequence). This CDR3 reads CASSLADKGAGYF. CDR3 DNA: TGTGCCAGCAGCTTAGCAGATAAAGGGGCCGGGTATTTT.

This clonotype was observed a few times. This chain uses TRBV29-1 with TRBJ1-4; 9 bases match TRBD1. Germline CDR1 is SQVTM and CDR2 is ANQGSEA. The V segment lost 1 base and the J segment 5 bases; nucleotides outside the gene matches: 2. CDR3 size: 14 residues. As DNA, the CDR3 is TGCAGCGTTGAAGGGGACAGGGAAAATGAAAAACTGTTTTTT. Amino acids: CSVEGDRENEKLFF.